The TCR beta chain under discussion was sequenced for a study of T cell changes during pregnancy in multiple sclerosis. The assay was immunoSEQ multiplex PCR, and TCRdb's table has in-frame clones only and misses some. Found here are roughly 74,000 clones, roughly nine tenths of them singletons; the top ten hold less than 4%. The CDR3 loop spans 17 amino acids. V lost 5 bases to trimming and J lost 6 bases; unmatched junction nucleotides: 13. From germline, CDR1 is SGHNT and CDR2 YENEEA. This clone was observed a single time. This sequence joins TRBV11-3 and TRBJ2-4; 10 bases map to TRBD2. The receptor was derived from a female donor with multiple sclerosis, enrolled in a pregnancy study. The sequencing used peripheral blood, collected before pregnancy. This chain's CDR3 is CASSQGVLAGTGNIQYF. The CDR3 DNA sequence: TGTGCCAGCAGCCAAGGCGTACTAGCGGGGACGGGAAACATTCAGTACTTC. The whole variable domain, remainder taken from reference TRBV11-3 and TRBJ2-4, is EAGVVQSPRYKIIEKKQPVAFWCNPISGHNTLYWYLQNLGQGPELLIRYENEEAVDDSQLPKDRFSAERLKGVDSTLKIQPAELGDSAVYLCASSQGVLAGTGNIQYFGAGTRLSVL.